This T cell receptor (beta chain) was captured by sequencing in a study of blood T cell repertoires in COVID-19. CDR1 is SGHRS, CDR2 YFSETQ, per germline. The CDR3 has 19 residues. Trimming took 0 bases from V and 8 from J; bases not matched to a gene: 17. Here immunoSEQ multiplex PCR was the method, and the copy in TCRdb shows in-frame clones only, minus some. Found here are about 140,000 clones, more than 80% of them singletons; the top ten hold 8% to 13%. This sequence joins TRBV5-1 and TRBJ2-1, with TRBD2 matching over 10 bases. Sequencing was performed on peripheral blood. The sequence was collected from a woman of 80 years or more with acute or convalescent COVID-19. The CDR3 nucleotides are TGCGCCAGCAGCTTGGCGCAGGTAGCGGGGGGTTCCCCTCTGGATGAGCAGTTCTTC. Protein product: CASSLAQVAGGSPLDEQFF.